The sequence of this T cell receptor (beta chain) was determined in a study of a mutant IDH1 vaccine in newly diagnosed glioma. Profiled with immunoSEQ multiplex PCR; TCRdb holds only in-frame clones, not every one. The sample contains around 82,000 clones, roughly 80% of which appear only once. The junction had 12 bases not matched to a gene; V was cut back by 10 bases and J by 10 bases. CDR3 length equals 14 residues. Looked up from germline, CDR1 is MNHEY and CDR2 is SVGAGI. The sample's time point: baseline, week 1 (first vaccination visit). Treatment given: pre-vaccination baseline after standard-of-care therapy.

Material: PBMCs, obtained from a glioma patient treated with radiotherapy, temozolomide or both. The gene calls are TRBV6-5 and TRBJ1-6, with 8 bases lining up with TRBD1. The TCR comes from a man between 40 and 49 years old with glioma. Some clones in this sample may be carry-over from other donors' samples. CDR3 DNA: TGTGCCACGAGCCACGACAGGGGAAGGTCACCCCTCCACTTT. It translates to CATSHDRGRSPLHF.